These 10 T cell receptor beta chains came from one sample sequenced in a study of CD8 T cells in Susac syndrome. Random hexamers primed reverse transcription of roughly 0.45 to 1 ug RNA. A single record per CDR3 protein comes from TCRdb applying MiXCR to the immunoSEQ multiplex PCR reads. The sample holds approximately 120,000 distinct CDR3 sequences; about nine tenths are singletons and the top ten take approximately 0.11%. Specimen: CD8+ T cells from PBMCs. All receptors come from a human donor in good health.

The CDR3 DNA is TGTGCCAGCAGCTTCGAGGGGCTTCGTGAGCAGTACTTC. Residues: CASSFEGLREQYF. The chain joins TRBV7-2 to TRBJ2-7; either TRBD1 or TRBD2 may supply D (5 bases each). With 3 bases removed from V and 7 bases from J, the gap between germline ends came to 13 bases. The V gene's germline CDR1 is SGHTA and CDR2 FQGNSA. There are 13 residues in the CDR3.

The V call is TRBV2, the J call TRBJ1-2, with 10 positions matching TRBD1. The CDR3 is 14 amino acids. After removal of 5 bases from V and 8 bases from J, the junction contained 8 bases not matched to a gene. CDR1 is SNHLY and CDR2 is FYNNEI in the germline V gene. For the CDR3, the DNA is TGTGCCAGCAGTATTGGGACAGGGGCTCGGGGCTACACCTTC. Amino acid sequence: CASSIGTGARGYTF.

This clonotype has only one observation. J is TRBJ1-1 and V is TRBV3-1; the match to TRBD1 covers 7 bases. Germline CDR1 reads LGHDT; CDR2 reads YNNKEL (reference sequence). The length of the CDR3 is 13 residues. With 4 bases clipped from V and 8 bases from J, the junction kept 7 bases outside the gene matches. As DNA, the CDR3 is TGTGCCAGCAGCCGGGACAGTGACTCAGAAGCTTTCTTT. It codes for CASSRDSDSEAFF. The whole variable domain, filled in from reference TRBV3-1 and TRBJ1-1, reads DTAVSQTPKYLVTQMGNDKSIKCEQNLGHDTMYWYKQDSKKFLKIMFSYNNKELIINETVPNRFSPKSPDKAHLNLHINSLELGDSAVYFCASSRDSDSEAFFGQGTRLTVV.

The V call is TRBV5-1, the J call TRBJ1-2; possibly TRBD1 for D (5 bases). V lost 3 bases and J lost 11, with 11 bases in between. The CDR3 totals 11 residues. Germline CDR1 and CDR2: SGHRS and YFSETQ. CDR3 DNA sequence: TGCGCCAGCAGCTCCGACAGCGAGTACACCTTC. It specifies CASSSDSEYTF.

V gene TRBV27 combines with J gene TRBJ2-6, with no clear D. CDR1 is MNHEY and CDR2 is SMNVEV in the germline V gene (reference sequence). This CDR3 is built from 13 residues. V was cut by 3 bases and J by 4 bases, with 4 bases left in between. CDR3 region: CASSFPGANVLTF. The CDR3 bases are TGTGCCAGCAGTTTCCCCGGGGCCAACGTCCTGACTTTC.

The J gene is TRBJ1-5, the V gene TRBV6-2 or TRBV6-3; no clear D. V was shortened by 0 bases and J by 5 bases, with 14 bases between the two germline ends. Germline assignment: CDR1 MNHEY and CDR2 SVGEGT. The CDR3 is 16 amino acids. This CDR3 is CASSYSGVGRYQPQHF. CDR3 nucleotides: TGTGCCAGCAGTTACTCCGGCGTCGGACGTTATCAGCCCCAGCATTTT.

The rearrangement uses TRBV5-6 and TRBJ1-5; D gene uncertain. Germline V lookup: CDR1 SGHDT, CDR2 YYEEEE. The CDR3 length is 15 residues. Between the trimmed V and J ends, which lost 9 bases and 2 bases, there was a span of 18 bases. CDR3 sequence: CATPPRAARNQPQHF. For the CDR3, the DNA is TGTGCCACCCCGCCCCGGGCCGCCCGCAATCAGCCCCAGCATTTT.

This sequence joins TRBV6-5 and TRBJ2-1; 9 positions match TRBD1. Germline V CDR1 and CDR2: MNHEY, SVGAGI. V lost 2 bases to trimming and J lost 1 base; unmatched junction nucleotides: 9. CDR3 length equals 18 residues. CDR3: CASSYPGQGRLSYNEQFF. The CDR3, as DNA: TGTGCCAGCAGTTACCCCGGACAGGGGCGCCTATCCTACAATGAGCAGTTCTTC.

The J gene is TRBJ2-2, the V gene TRBV4-3, with unresolved D. Germline V lookup: CDR1 LGHNA, CDR2 YSLEER. The ends were cut back, 1 base at V and 1 base at J, with 4 bases in the middle. The CDR3 spans 14 residues. Here the CDR3 DNA reads TGCGCCAGCAGCCAAGCGGAGAACACCGGGGAGCTGTTTTTT. Translated, it gives CASSQAENTGELFF.

The rearrangement uses TRBV19 and TRBJ2-1; the match to TRBD2 covers 12 bases. Germline CDR1 reads LNHDA; CDR2 reads SQIVND (reference sequence). With V trimmed by 5 bases and J by 8 bases, 10 bases remained unmatched. This CDR3 spans 16 amino acids. The CDR3 spells CASSPGRLAGDDEQFF. DNA for the CDR3: TGTGCCAGTAGTCCCGGTCGACTAGCGGGAGATGATGAGCAGTTCTTC.